The T cell receptor (beta chain) under discussion was sequenced for a study of Ad26.COV2.S vaccination and SARS-CoV-2 variants. Some clones are missing from TCRdb's copy, which holds only in-frame ones; the method was immunoSEQ multiplex PCR. This table has more than 400,000 clones, around 92% appearing once. Treatment: about 20 received Ad26.COV2.S at low or high dose, single or two shots; about 5 received placebo; per-sample allocation not given. Specimens were obtained on day 63 following the first vaccine or placebo injection. The length of the CDR3 is 17 residues. The V gene's germline CDR1 is MGHRA and CDR2 YSYEKL. Trimming stripped 3 bases from V and 2 bases from J, with 16 bases between.

Sequences were derived from peripheral blood, sampled in a trial of Ad26.COV2.S vaccine versus placebo. J is TRBJ2-2 and V is TRBV4-1; no reliable D call. The sequence was collected from a person aged 18 to 65 who received the Ad26.COV2.S COVID-19 vaccine or a placebo. The DNA of the CDR3 is TGCGCCAGCAGCCATGACGTCCTCCACTATAACACCGGGGAGCTGTTTTTT. Its translation is CASSHDVLHYNTGELFF.